Each of the 4 T cell receptor beta chains below was sequenced from the same sample in a study of beta chain features in type 1 diabetes. Findings and limits, study-wide: Moderately but significantly shorter TCRB CDR3s were found in Type 1 diabetes patients in all four CD4+ subsets.

The authors reverse transcribed all of the isolated RNA, so sequencing captured expressed TCRB transcripts. Method: immunoSEQ multiplex PCR; TCRdb's copy keeps in-frame clones and lacks some. This repertoire shows about 47,000 clones, approximately 43% found once; its top ten account for roughly 0.13%. These receptors have no identified antigens. The sample was stem cell memory CD4+ T cells from blood. Receptor source: a man between 25 and 39 years old with type 1 diabetes.

The chain employs TRBV14 and TRBJ2-5; 10 bases fit TRBD1. The germline V gene has CDR1 SGHDN and CDR2 FVKESK. The V and J ends lost 4 bases and 4 bases, in that order; junction bases with no gene match: 3. The CDR3 is 14 amino acids. The CDR3 DNA follows: TGTGCCAGCAGCCCGACAGGGGGCGGAGAGACCCAGTACTTC. It encodes CASSPTGGGETQYF.

V and J are TRBV11-2 and TRBJ2-6, with 9 bases fitting TRBD1. The CDR3 is made up of 16 amino acids. The J segment lost 4 bases and the V segment lost 2 bases, leaving 3 bases of the junction unmatched. CDR1 and CDR2 (germline): SGHAT, FQNNGV. The CDR3 coding sequence is TGTGCCAGCAGCTTAAGGACAGGGGTCGGGGCCAACGTCCTGACTTTC. Protein sequence: CASSLRTGVGANVLTF.

The rearrangement joins TRBV6-5 to TRBJ2-7; 8 nucleotides line up with TRBD1. The length of the CDR3 is 14 residues. The V gene's germline CDR1 is MNHEY and CDR2 SVGAGI. The ends lost 0 bases at V and 4 bases at J; junction bases unmatched: 2. The CDR3 sequence is CASSYSRQGYEQYF. The CDR3 DNA reads TGTGCCAGCAGTTACTCGAGACAGGGGTACGAGCAGTACTTC.

The chain combines TRBV28 with TRBJ2-1; possibly TRBD1 for D (6 bases). CDR1 and CDR2 from the germline V gene are MDHEN and SYDVKM. The CDR3 consists of 16 residues. The V gene lost 6 bases and the J gene lost 10 bases, with 25 bases spanning the gap. The CDR3: CASSRRHGQLGSEQFF. Written as DNA, the CDR3 is TGTGCCAGCAGCCGGCGGCATGGACAGCTGGGGAGCGAGCAGTTCTTC.